This passage covers 24 T cell receptor beta chains from one sample sequenced in a study of OX40 agonist ivuxolimab in advanced cancers. TCRdb keeps only in-frame clones here, not all; method: immunoSEQ multiplex PCR. The sample has roughly 93,000 clones; more than 80% are singletons. The sequenced sample was CD4+ or CD8+ T cells sorted from blood, obtained in a trial of the OX40 agonist ivuxolimab. Receptor source: an adult with an advanced solid tumor such as melanoma, head and neck, liver or kidney cancer.

V usage is TRBV27 and J usage is TRBJ1-2; D call uncertain. The CDR3 covers 14 residues. Per the germline V gene, CDR1 is MNHEY and CDR2 is SMNVEV (reference sequence). Trimming left V 0 bases short and J 8 bases short, with 13 bases between. CDR3: CASSLSPLQGGYTF. The CDR3, as DNA: TGTGCCAGCAGTTTATCGCCGCTGCAAGGGGGCTACACCTTC.

The chain links TRBV28 to TRBJ1-2, with TRBD1 matching over 7 bases. With 4 bases clipped from V and 2 bases from J, the junction kept 1 base outside the gene matches. This CDR3 spans 13 amino acids. The germline gives CDR1 MDHEN, CDR2 SYDVKM. In DNA, the CDR3 is TGTGCCAGCAGTTCGACAGGGAACTATGGCTACACCTTC. This gives the protein CASSSTGNYGYTF.

J is TRBJ2-3 and V is TRBV4-3; TRBD1 matches at 7 bases. CDR1 LGHNA and CDR2 YSLEER come from the germline V gene. Trimming took 5 bases from V and 2 from J; bases not matched to a gene: 7. The CDR3 is 15 residues long. The CDR3 coding sequence is TGCGCCAGCAGCTCGAGGGGACAGCACACAGATACGCAGTATTTT. Translation: CASSSRGQHTDTQYF.

The V gene is TRBV18, the J gene TRBJ2-7, with D perhaps assigned TRBD1 or TRBD2 (5 bases each). CDR1 and CDR2 (germline): KGHSH, LQKENI. V gave up 4 bases and J gave up 5 bases, with 12 bases separating them. The CDR3 covers 13 residues. CDR3: CASSLRDRDEQYF. CDR3 sequence (DNA): TGTGCCAGCTCACTCCGGGACCGGGACGAGCAGTACTTC.

The chain has TRBV7-2 and TRBJ1-4; D gene ambiguous. V dropped 0 bases and J dropped 5 bases, with 7 bases sitting between them. Per the germline V gene, CDR1 is SGHTA and CDR2 is FQGNSA. CDR3 length: 14 amino acids. The CDR3 DNA is TGTGCCAGCAGCTTAGCTGGAGCCAATGAAAAACTGTTTTTT. This translates into CASSLAGANEKLFF. The whole variable domain, remainder taken from reference TRBV7-2 and TRBJ1-4, is GAGVSQSPSNKVTEKGKDVELRCDPISGHTALYWYRQSLGQGLEFLIYFQGNSAPDKSGLPSDRFSAERTGGSVSTLTIQRTQQEDSAVYLCASSLAGANEKLFFGSGTQLSVL.

J is TRBJ2-5 and V is TRBV7-9; D assignment may be TRBD1 or TRBD2 (5 bases each). Germline V gene data show CDR1 as SEHNR and CDR2 as FQNEAQ (reference sequence). The CDR3 length is 14 residues. V was clipped by 5 bases and J by 2 bases, with 12 bases between them. The CDR3 DNA reads as TGTGCCAGCAGCAGGGACCAATTTCAAGAGACCCAGTACTTC. Translating gives CASSRDQFQETQYF.

The chain recombines TRBV6-6 with TRBJ1-5; D gene ambiguous. Trimming removed 4 bases from V and 4 bases from J, with 14 bases in between. The germline gives CDR1 MNHNY, CDR2 SVGAGI (reference sequence). This CDR3 region has 15 residues. The CDR3: CASSLTRLGNQPQHF. CDR3 DNA sequence: TGTGCCAGCAGTTTGACCCGCTTAGGGAATCAGCCCCAGCATTTT.

This clone was picked up one time. The V call is TRBV2, the J call TRBJ2-5; TRBD1 matches at 11 bases. Gene TRBJ2-7 matches the end of the DNA better, so the J call may be wrong. CDR3 length: 16 amino acids. CDR1 is SNHLY, CDR2 FYNNEI, per germline. CDR3 sequence reads: CASSVRNRDRGNEQYF. CDR3 nucleotides: TGTGCCAGCAGTGTACGGAACCGGGACAGGGGGAACGAGCAGTACTTC.

Comment on this clone: At the DNA level, this CDR3 is encoded by other sequences in the same sample as well. The chain uses TRBV28 and TRBJ1-5; D unresolved. This CDR3 region has 11 residues. Deletions cut 6 bases from V and 6 bases from J, with 6 bases between. Germline lookup yields CDR1 MDHEN and CDR2 SYDVKM. This CDR3 is CASSGVQPQHF. Written as DNA, the CDR3 is TGTGCCAGCAGCGGGGTTCAGCCCCAGCATTTT.

The gene calls are TRBV18 and TRBJ2-7; the match to TRBD1 covers 9 bases. The J segment lost 4 bases and the V segment lost 3 bases, leaving 10 bases of the junction unmatched. Germline values: CDR1 KGHSH, CDR2 LQKENI. The CDR3 loop spans 16 amino acids. The CDR3 here is CASSPVPGQGQYEQYF. For the CDR3, the DNA is TGTGCCAGCTCACCGGTTCCGGGACAGGGACAATACGAGCAGTACTTC.

The chain has TRBV7-8 and TRBJ2-7, with TRBD1 matching over 8 bases. The ends lost 3 bases at V and 2 bases at J; junction bases unmatched: 0. Per germline, CDR1 SGHVS and CDR2 FQNEAQ. The CDR3 runs 13 residues. The CDR3 bases are TGTGCCAGCAGCTTGACAGGGGCCTACGAGCAGTACTTC. Its protein product is CASSLTGAYEQYF.

This chain connects TRBV28 to TRBJ1-1; D may be TRBD1 (6 bases). This CDR3 is built from 15 residues. Deletions cut 5 bases from V and 4 bases from J, with 17 bases between. CDR1 and CDR2 from the germline V gene are MDHEN and SYDVKM. The CDR3 loop reads CASSPRGQGTTEAFF. The CDR3 region has the DNA TGTGCCAGCAGTCCGCGGGGGCAGGGGACCACTGAAGCTTTCTTT.

This chain joins TRBV19 and TRBJ2-5, with 10 bases matching TRBD2. The junction had 6 bases not matched to a gene; V was cut back by 3 bases and J by 5 bases. The CDR3 contains 15 residues. The germline gives CDR1 LNHDA, CDR2 SQIVND (reference sequence). CDR3 bases: TGTGCCAGTAGTATTTCCCTAGCGGGGGCGGAGACCCAGTACTTC. Amino acid sequence: CASSISLAGAETQYF.

V and J are TRBV6-1 and TRBJ2-5, with TRBD1 matching 7 bases. CDR1 and CDR2 from the germline V gene are MNHNS and SASEGT. The CDR3 spans 13 residues. After removal of 11 bases from V and 5 bases from J, the junction contained 11 bases not matched to a gene. CDR3 DNA sequence: TGTGCCTCCGACAGGGAGAGTGGCGAGACCCAGTACTTC. Amino acids: CASDRESGETQYF.

The chain joins TRBV16 to TRBJ1-1; TRBD1 might be the D (6 bases). The ends were cut back, 2 bases at V and 11 bases at J, with 12 bases in the middle. CDR1 and CDR2 (germline): KGHSY, FQNENV. This CDR3 is built from 12 residues. This CDR3 reads CASSQAGVVAFF. In DNA, the CDR3 is TGTGCCAGCAGCCAAGCAGGGGTGGTGGCTTTCTTT.

This clone was counted a single time. This likely comes from a read error, as the CDR3 has no conserved phenylalanine or tryptophan at its end. The DNA is omitted, as the CDR3 cannot be located on it reliably, and the CDR3 follows TCRdb's listing. The chain is built from TRBV30 and TRBJ2-3. CDR1 is GTSNPN, CDR2 SVGIG, per germline (reference sequence). The CDR3 contains 12 residues when both ends are counted. The chain's CDR3 is CAWREYPLGPSR.

This chain uses TRBV11-2 with TRBJ2-7; D remains ambiguous. The CDR3 runs to 14 residues. Trimming removed 0 bases at V and 2 bases at J, with 8 bases between. Germline V gives CDR1 SGHAT, CDR2 FQNNGV. The CDR3 DNA reads TGTGCCAGCAGCTTAGATCGTGCCACCTACGAGCAGTACTTC. Translated: CASSLDRATYEQYF.

The rearrangement uses TRBV5-4 and TRBJ2-5, with TRBD2 matching 7 bases. The CDR3 totals 15 residues. CDR1 is SGHNT, CDR2 YYREEE, per germline (reference sequence). V was pared by 5 bases and J by 1 base, with 8 bases of the junction left unmatched. The CDR3 sequence: CASRLGGFTQETQYF. Here the CDR3 DNA reads TGTGCCAGCAGACTGGGGGGGTTCACCCAAGAGACCCAGTACTTC.

This chain uses TRBV11-3 with TRBJ1-3, with no clear D. V lost 3 bases to trimming and J lost 2 bases, with 11 bases between them. The CDR3 is made up of 15 amino acids. In germline, CDR1 is SGHNT, CDR2 YENEEA. The CDR3, as DNA: TGTGCCAGCAGCTTGTGGCCTGGACCTGGAAACACCATATATTTT. Translating gives CASSLWPGPGNTIYF.

V usage is TRBV7-2 and J usage is TRBJ2-3; D uncertain. Trimming stripped 1 base from V and 0 bases from J, with 8 bases between. CDR1 and CDR2 from the germline V gene are SGHTA and FQGNSA. CDR3 length: 15 amino acids. CDR3 amino acids: CASSLGGISTDTQYF. The CDR3 nucleotides read TGTGCCAGCAGCTTAGGTGGAATCAGCACAGATACGCAGTATTTT.

This clone was seen once. V gene TRBV10-3 combines with J gene TRBJ2-7; D gene ambiguous. Trimming pared 5 bases from V and 2 bases from J, leaving 10 bases between. This CDR3 spans 13 amino acids. The V gene's germline CDR1 is ENHRY and CDR2 SYGVKD. The CDR3 DNA is TGTGCCATCAGTTCGCGGCAGACCTACGAGCAGTACTTC. It yields the protein CAISSRQTYEQYF.

This sequence joins TRBV25-1 and TRBJ1-3; D unclear. This CDR3 has 14 residues. Per germline, CDR1 MGHDK and CDR2 SYGVNS. The V gene lost 1 base and the J gene lost 4 bases, with 8 bases spanning the gap. The CDR3: CASSESGFGNTIYF. The CDR3 DNA is TGTGCCAGCAGTGAATCTGGGTTCGGAAACACCATATATTTT.

The chain is built from TRBV9 and TRBJ2-5, with D possibly matching TRBD1 (5 bases). V lost 4 bases and J 5 bases, leaving 15 bases between the germline ends. Germline V gene sequence: CDR1 SGDLS, CDR2 YYNGEE. CDR3 length: 14 amino acids. Here the CDR3 DNA reads TGTGCCAGCAGCCCCGAGCAGGGTGGGGAGACCCAGTACTTC. Protein product: CASSPEQGGETQYF.

The rearrangement uses TRBV19 and TRBJ2-1; the D is unclear. This CDR3 is 13 amino acids long. The germline V and J ends were trimmed by 5 bases and 7 bases, with 12 bases remaining between them. The germline V gene encodes CDR1 LNHDA and CDR2 SQIVND (reference sequence). The CDR3 sequence is CASSPYILNEQFF. The CDR3 DNA reads TGTGCCAGTAGTCCCTACATTTTGAATGAGCAGTTCTTC.